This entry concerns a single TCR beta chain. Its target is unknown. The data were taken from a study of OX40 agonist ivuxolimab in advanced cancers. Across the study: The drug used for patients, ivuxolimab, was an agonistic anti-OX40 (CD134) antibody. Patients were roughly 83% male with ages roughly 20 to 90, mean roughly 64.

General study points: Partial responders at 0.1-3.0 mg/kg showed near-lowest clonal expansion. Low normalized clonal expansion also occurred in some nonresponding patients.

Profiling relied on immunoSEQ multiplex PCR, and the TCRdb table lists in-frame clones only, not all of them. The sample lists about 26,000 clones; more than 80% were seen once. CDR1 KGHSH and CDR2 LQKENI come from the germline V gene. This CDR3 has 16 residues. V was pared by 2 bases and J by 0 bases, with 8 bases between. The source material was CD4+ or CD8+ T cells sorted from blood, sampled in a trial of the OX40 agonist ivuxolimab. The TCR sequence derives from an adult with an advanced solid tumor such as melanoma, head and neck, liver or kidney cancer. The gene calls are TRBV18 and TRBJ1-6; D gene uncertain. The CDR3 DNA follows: TGTGCCAGCTCACCAATGAGAAGCTCCTATAATTCACCCCTCCACTTT. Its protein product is CASSPMRSSYNSPLHF.